These T cell receptor beta chains were read from a single sample in a study of shared clonotypes between healthy human individuals. Libraries were prepared by immunoSEQ multiplex PCR; TCRdb keeps only in-frame clonotypes and omits some of them. The table has some 2,400,000 clones, 90% to 96% seen once; the top ten hold 0.13%. The sequencing input was naive CD4+ T cells sorted from blood. The receptors stem from a man aged 18 to 30 in good health. The CDR3 runs from the conserved cysteine through the conserved F or W. The D gene is left open where the match is weak. Size is stated for part of the rows, as once, few or many counts, or as a class when the clone is expanded.

>TRBJ2-7|-|-|TRBV5-1
CASSLGPQISYEQYF
TGCGCCAGCAGCTTGGGACCGCAAATCTCCTACGAGCAGTACTTC
>TRBJ1-4|TRBD1|-|TRBV10-3
CAISERQGGEKLFF
TGTGCCATCAGTGAGAGGCAGGGGGGTGAAAAACTGTTTTTT
>TRBJ1-4|-|-|TRBV7-9
CASELRGRAVSEKLFF
TGTGCCAGCGAGCTTAGGGGACGGGCAGTATCAGAAAAACTGTTTTTT
>TRBJ2-7|TRBD2|once|TRBV11-2
CASSPLPGLAGGGVYEQYF
TGTGCCAGCAGCCCCCTTCCGGGACTAGCGGGAGGGGGGGTTTACGAGCAGTACTTC
>TRBJ2-1|TRBD1|-|TRBV5-1
CASSTGQSNEQFF
TGCGCCAGCAGCACGGGACAGTCAAATGAGCAGTTCTTC
>TRBJ1-3|-|-|TRBV18
CASSPGGISGNTIYF
TGTGCCAGCTCACCCGGTGGCATTTCTGGAAACACCATATATTTT
>TRBJ2-7|-|-|TRBV2
CASRERGTGSLISYEQYF
TGTGCCAGCAGAGAACGGGGGACGGGCTCATTGATCTCCTACGAGCAGTACTTC
>TRBJ2-7|TRBD1|-|TRBV10-2
CASSQQGRGDEQYF
TGCGCCAGCAGTCAACAGGGGAGAGGAGACGAGCAGTACTTC
>TRBJ2-1|TRBD2|-|TRBV4-1
CASSQDGLAISYNEQFF
TGCGCCAGCAGCCAAGACGGACTAGCGATTTCCTACAATGAGCAGTTCTTC
>TRBJ2-7|-|once|TRBV2
CASSESGTLTYEQYF
TGTGCCAGCAGTGAGAGTGGGACCCTCACCTACGAGCAGTACTTC
>TRBJ2-7|-|-|TRBV6-5
CASSYSGRGAAYEQYF
TGTGCCAGCAGTTACTCGGGTCGGGGGGCGGCCTACGAGCAGTACTTC
>TRBJ2-5|-|-|TRBV2
CASDDPQETQYF
TGTGCCAGCGATGACCCCCAAGAGACCCAGTACTTC
>TRBJ1-4|TRBD1|-|TRBV6-5
CASRRQGVREKLFF
TGTGCCAGCAGGCGACAGGGCGTACGGGAAAAACTGTTTTTT
>TRBJ2-7|-|-|TRBV30
CAWSRWLPSSYEQYF
TGTGCCTGGAGCCGGTGGCTCCCGAGCTCCTACGAGCAGTACTTC
>TRBJ2-7|-|-|TRBV6-5
CASSYRGGYEQYF
TGTGCCAGCAGTTACAGGGGTGGGTACGAGCAGTACTTC
>TRBJ1-4|-|-|TRBV9
CASAGATNEKLFF
TGTGCCAGCGCCGGGGCAACTAATGAAAAACTGTTTTTT
>TRBJ1-5|-|-|TRBV21-1
CASSKGASGAINQPQHF
TGTGCCAGCAGCAAAGGAGCATCAGGGGCCATCAATCAGCCCCAGCATTTT
>TRBJ2-1|TRBD2|-|TRBV5-4
CASSLGGLATYNEQFF
TGTGCCAGCAGCTTGGGGGGACTAGCCACCTACAATGAGCAGTTCTTC
>TRBJ2-1|TRBD2|-|TRBV7-3
CASSLSRLALDNEQFF
TGTGCCAGCAGCTTAAGCAGACTAGCCTTAGACAATGAGCAGTTCTTC
>TRBJ2-1|-|-|TRBV4-1
CASSQVGTGSPQFF
-
>TRBJ1-1|-|-|TRBV5-1
CASTSDRNTEAFF
TGCGCCAGCACCTCGGACAGGAACACTGAAGCTTTCTTT
>TRBJ2-3|-|-|TRBV6-1
CASTGGTSTDTQYF
TGTGCCAGCACGGGGGGCACTAGCACAGATACGCAGTATTTT
>TRBJ1-1|-|-|TRBV6-5
CASSSRGVEAFF
TGTGCCAGCAGTTCTAGGGGCGTTGAAGCTTTCTTT
>TRBJ2-7|-|-|TRBV5-1
CASSEDNTPYEQYF
TGCGCCAGCAGCGAGGACAACACCCCCTACGAGCAGTACTTC
>TRBJ1-6|-|-|TRBV30
CAWSGAASPLHF
TGTGCCTGGAGTGGGGCAGCCTCACCCCTCCACTTT
>TRBJ1-6|TRBD1|-|TRBV10-3
CAIRTGTGNSPLHF
TGTGCCATCAGAACCGGGACAGGGAATTCACCCCTCCACTTT
>TRBJ2-7|-|-|TRBV7-2
CASSSGNPSYEQYF
TGTGCCAGCAGCTCGGGGAATCCCTCCTACGAGCAGTACTTC
>TRBJ1-5|TRBD1|-|TRBV19
CASSSQGVRNQPQHF
TGTGCCAGTAGTTCACAGGGGGTTAGGAATCAGCCCCAGCATTTT
>TRBJ2-4|-|-|TRBV11-2
CASSLDSAGSGYIQYF
TGTGCCAGCAGCTTAGATAGCGCGGGCAGCGGGTACATTCAGTACTTC
>TRBJ2-7|-|-|TRBV7-2
CASRLAGLNPPYEQYF
TGTGCCAGCCGACTTGCCGGACTAAACCCCCCCTACGAGCAGTACTTC
>TRBJ2-3|-|-|TRBV27
CASSFFGGNTDTQYF
TGTGCCAGCAGTTTTTTCGGGGGCAACACAGATACGCAGTATTTT
>TRBJ1-4|-|-|TRBV7-8
CASSLRSNEKLFF
TGTGCCAGCAGCCTAAGGTCCAATGAAAAACTGTTTTTT
>TRBJ2-5|TRBD2|-|TRBV5-1
CASSTSGGREETQYF
TGCGCCAGCAGCACCTCGGGAGGGCGAGAGGAGACCCAGTACTTC
>TRBJ2-7|-|-|TRBV7-7
CASSLADDSSYEQYF
TGTGCTAGCAGCTTAGCAGATGACAGCTCCTACGAGCAGTACTTC
>TRBJ1-5|-|once|TRBV19
CASSMEGRGQPQHF
TGTGCCAGTAGTATGGAGGGTCGCGGCCAGCCCCAGCATTTT
>TRBJ2-3|TRBD2|-|TRBV5-1
CASSLSLAGARAMDTQYF
TGCGCCAGCAGCCTCTCTCTAGCGGGGGCCCGTGCTATGGATACGCAGTATTTT
>TRBJ2-7|-|-|TRBV7-9
CASSLLSGEEQYF
TGTGCCAGCAGCTTATTGTCAGGGGAGGAGCAGTACTTC
>TRBJ1-2|TRBD1|-|TRBV6-5
CASRGQGGWDGYTF
TGTGCCAGCAGAGGACAGGGGGGATGGGATGGCTACACCTTC
>TRBJ1-6|-|-|TRBV10-3
CAIRQGYGSPLHF
TGTGCCATCAGGCAGGGGTATGGTTCGCCCCTCCACTTT
>TRBJ1-2|-|-|TRBV9
CASSAGGEKTPYGYTF
TGTGCCAGCAGCGCGGGTGGGGAGAAAACCCCCTATGGCTACACCTTC
>TRBJ2-3|-|once|TRBV5-1
CASSVNTDTQYF
TGCGCCAGCAGCGTAAACACAGATACGCAGTATTTT
>TRBJ1-2|-|-|TRBV21-1
CASSKVGHSYGYTF
TGTGCCAGCAGCAAAGTAGGGCATTCCTACGGCTACACCTTC
>TRBJ2-7|TRBD2|-|TRBV2
CASSDSGRTSYEQYF
TGTGCCAGCAGCGATAGCGGGAGGACATCCTACGAGCAGTACTTC
>TRBJ1-6|-|-|TRBV10-3
CAISEVSNSPLHF
TGTGCCATCAGTGAGGTCTCGAATTCACCCCTCCACTTT
>TRBJ2-3|-|-|TRBV2
CASSGLDTQYF
TGTGCCAGCAGCGGTCTAGATACGCAGTATTTT
>TRBJ1-6|-|-|TRBV5-1
CASSLGLNNSPLHF
TGCGCCAGCAGCTTGGGACTGAATAATTCACCCCTCCACTTT
>TRBJ1-1|-|-|TRBV19
CASSAGRTEAFF
TGTGCCAGTAGTGCGGGGAGGACTGAAGCTTTCTTT